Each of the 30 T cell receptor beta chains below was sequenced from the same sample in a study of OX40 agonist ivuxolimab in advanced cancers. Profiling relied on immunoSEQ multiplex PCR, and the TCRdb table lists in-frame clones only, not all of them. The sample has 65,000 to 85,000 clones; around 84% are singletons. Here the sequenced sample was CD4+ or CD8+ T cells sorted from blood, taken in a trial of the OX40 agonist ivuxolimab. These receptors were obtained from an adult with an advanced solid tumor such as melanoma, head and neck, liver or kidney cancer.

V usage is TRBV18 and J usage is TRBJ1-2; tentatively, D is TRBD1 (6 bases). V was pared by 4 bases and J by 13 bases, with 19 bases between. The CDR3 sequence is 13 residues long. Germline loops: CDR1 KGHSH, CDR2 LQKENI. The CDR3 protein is CASSLWTDPVCTF. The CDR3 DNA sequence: TGTGCCAGCTCACTATGGACAGATCCGGTTTGCACCTTC.

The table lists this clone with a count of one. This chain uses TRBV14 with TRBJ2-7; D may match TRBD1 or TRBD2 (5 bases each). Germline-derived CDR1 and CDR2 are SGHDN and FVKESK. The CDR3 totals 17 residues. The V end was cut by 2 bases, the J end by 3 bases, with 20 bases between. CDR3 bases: TGTGCCAGCAGCCAACTGCCGGGACCCACGAGGGTCTACGAGCAGTACTTC. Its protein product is CASSQLPGPTRVYEQYF.

The CDR3 is CASSLARAGEAFF. In nucleotides, the CDR3 is TGTGCCAGCAGCTTAGCCCGAGCGGGGGAAGCTTTCTTT. The chain uses TRBV7-2 and TRBJ1-1; D not resolved. The CDR3 is 13 residues long. V was shortened by 0 bases and J by 8 bases, with 10 bases between the two germline ends. Germline V gene lookup returns CDR1 SGHTA and CDR2 FQGNSA.

The CDR3 here is CASSQGGEGTNEKLFF. Here the CDR3 DNA reads TGTGCCAGCAGCCAAGGGGGGGAAGGAACTAATGAAAAACTGTTTTTT. The chain uses TRBV11-2 and TRBJ1-4, with D maybe TRBD1 (6 bases). This CDR3 contains 16 residues. Trimming removed 5 bases from V and 1 base from J, with 14 bases in between. Germline CDR1 SGHAT, CDR2 FQNNGV.

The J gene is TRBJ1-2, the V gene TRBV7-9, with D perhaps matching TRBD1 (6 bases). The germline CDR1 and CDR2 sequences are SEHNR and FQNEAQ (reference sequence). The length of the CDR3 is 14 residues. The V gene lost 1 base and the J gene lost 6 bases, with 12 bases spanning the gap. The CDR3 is CASSLEGTGHGYTF. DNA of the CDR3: TGTGCCAGCAGCTTAGAGGGTACAGGGCATGGCTACACCTTC.

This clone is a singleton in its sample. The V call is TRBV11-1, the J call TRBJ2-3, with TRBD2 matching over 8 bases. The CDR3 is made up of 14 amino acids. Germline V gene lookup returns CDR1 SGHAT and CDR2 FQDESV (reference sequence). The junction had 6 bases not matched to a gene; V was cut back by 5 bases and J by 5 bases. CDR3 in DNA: TGTGCCAGCAGCAAGACTAGCGAAAGAGATACGCAGTATTTT. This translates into CASSKTSERDTQYF.

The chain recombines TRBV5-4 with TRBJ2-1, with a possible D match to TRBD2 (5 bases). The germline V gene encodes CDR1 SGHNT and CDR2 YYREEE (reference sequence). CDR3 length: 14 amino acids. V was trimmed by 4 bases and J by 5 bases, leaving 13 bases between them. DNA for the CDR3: TGTGCCAGCAGCCTGGAGGACGTCGACAATGAGCAGTTCTTC. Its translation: CASSLEDVDNEQFF.

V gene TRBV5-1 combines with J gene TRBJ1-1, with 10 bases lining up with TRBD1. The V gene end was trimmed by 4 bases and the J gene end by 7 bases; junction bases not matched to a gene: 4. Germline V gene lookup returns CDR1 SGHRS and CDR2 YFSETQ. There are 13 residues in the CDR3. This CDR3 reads CASSLGQGGEAFF. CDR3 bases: TGCGCCAGCAGCCTAGGACAGGGGGGTGAAGCTTTCTTT.

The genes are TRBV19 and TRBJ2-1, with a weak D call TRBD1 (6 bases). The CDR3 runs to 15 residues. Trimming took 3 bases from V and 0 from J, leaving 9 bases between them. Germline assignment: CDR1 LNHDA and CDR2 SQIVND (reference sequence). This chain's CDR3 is CASSMGDISYNEQFF. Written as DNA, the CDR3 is TGTGCCAGTAGTATGGGGGACATCTCCTACAATGAGCAGTTCTTC.

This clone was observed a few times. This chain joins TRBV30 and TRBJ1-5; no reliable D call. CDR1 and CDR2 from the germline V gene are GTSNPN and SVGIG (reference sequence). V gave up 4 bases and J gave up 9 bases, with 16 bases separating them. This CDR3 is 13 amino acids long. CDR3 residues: CAWTTQPSGPQHF. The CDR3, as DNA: TGTGCCTGGACTACACAGCCGTCTGGGCCCCAGCATTTT.

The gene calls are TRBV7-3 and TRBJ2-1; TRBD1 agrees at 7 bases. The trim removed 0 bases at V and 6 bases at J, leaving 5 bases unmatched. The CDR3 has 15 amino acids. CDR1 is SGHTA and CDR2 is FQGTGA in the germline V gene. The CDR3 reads CASSLTGTDVNEQFF. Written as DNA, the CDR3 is TGTGCCAGCAGCTTAACAGGGACAGATGTCAATGAGCAGTTCTTC.

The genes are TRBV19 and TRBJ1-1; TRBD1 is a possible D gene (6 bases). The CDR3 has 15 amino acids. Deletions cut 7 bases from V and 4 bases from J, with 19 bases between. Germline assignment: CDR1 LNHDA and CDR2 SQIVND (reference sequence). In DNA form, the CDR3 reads TGTGCCAGTACCAGAGGGGGGACCCGAGGCACTGAAGCTTTCTTT. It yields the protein CASTRGGTRGTEAFF. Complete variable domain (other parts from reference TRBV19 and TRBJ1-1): DGGITQSPKYLFRKEGQNVTLSCEQNLNHDAMYWYRQDPGQGLRLIYYSQIVNDFQKGDIAEGYSVSREKKESFPLTVTSAQKNPTAFYLCASTRGGTRGTEAFFGQGTRLTVV.

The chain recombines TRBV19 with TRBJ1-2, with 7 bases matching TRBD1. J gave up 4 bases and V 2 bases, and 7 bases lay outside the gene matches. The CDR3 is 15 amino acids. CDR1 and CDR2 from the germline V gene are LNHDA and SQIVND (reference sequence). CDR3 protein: CASSISGAGGYGYTF. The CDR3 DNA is TGTGCCAGTAGTATATCGGGGGCAGGGGGCTATGGCTACACCTTC. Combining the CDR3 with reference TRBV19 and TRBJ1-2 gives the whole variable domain DGGITQSPKYLFRKEGQNVTLSCEQNLNHDAMYWYRQDPGQGLRLIYYSQIVNDFQKGDIAEGYSVSREKKESFPLTVTSAQKNPTAFYLCASSISGAGGYGYTFGSGTRLTVV.

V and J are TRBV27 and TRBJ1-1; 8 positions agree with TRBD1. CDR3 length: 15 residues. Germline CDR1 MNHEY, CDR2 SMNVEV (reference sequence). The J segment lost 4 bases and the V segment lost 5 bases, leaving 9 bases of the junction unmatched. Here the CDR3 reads CASSAGTGGFTEAFF. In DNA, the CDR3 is TGTGCCAGCAGTGCAGGGACAGGCGGGTTCACTGAAGCTTTCTTT.

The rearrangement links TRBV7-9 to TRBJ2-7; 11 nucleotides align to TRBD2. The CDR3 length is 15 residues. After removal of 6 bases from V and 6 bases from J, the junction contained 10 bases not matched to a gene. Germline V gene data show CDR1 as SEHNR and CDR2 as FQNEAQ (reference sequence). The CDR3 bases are TGTGCCAGCAGTTTTAGCGGGAGGGCCTCCGGCGAGCAGTACTTC. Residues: CASSFSGRASGEQYF.

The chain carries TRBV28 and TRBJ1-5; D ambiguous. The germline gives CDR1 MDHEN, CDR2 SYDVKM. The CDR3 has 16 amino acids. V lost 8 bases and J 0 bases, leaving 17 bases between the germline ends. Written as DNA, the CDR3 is TGTGCCAGCTCCCGGGCAGGCCTTTATAGCAATCAGCCCCAGCATTTT. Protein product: CASSRAGLYSNQPQHF.

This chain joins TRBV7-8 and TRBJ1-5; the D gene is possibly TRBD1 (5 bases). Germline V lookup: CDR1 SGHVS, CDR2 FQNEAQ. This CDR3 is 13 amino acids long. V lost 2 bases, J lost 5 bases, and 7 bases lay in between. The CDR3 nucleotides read TGTGCCAGCAGCTTATTACAGGATCAGCCCCAGCATTTT. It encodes CASSLLQDQPQHF.

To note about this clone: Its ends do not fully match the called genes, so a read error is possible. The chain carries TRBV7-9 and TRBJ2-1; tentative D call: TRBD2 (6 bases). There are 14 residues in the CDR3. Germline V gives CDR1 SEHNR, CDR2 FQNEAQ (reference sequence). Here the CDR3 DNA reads TGTACCAGCAGCTTCGGGGAGGAGGGCAATGAGCAGTTCTTC. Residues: CTSSFGEEGNEQFF.

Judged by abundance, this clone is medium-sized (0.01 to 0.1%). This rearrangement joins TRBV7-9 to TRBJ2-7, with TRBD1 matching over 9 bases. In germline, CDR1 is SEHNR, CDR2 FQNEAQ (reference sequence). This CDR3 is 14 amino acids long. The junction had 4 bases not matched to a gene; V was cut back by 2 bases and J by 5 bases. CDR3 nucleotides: TGTGCCAGCAGCTTACTCACAGGGGGCCACGAGCAGTACTTC. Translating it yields CASSLLTGGHEQYF. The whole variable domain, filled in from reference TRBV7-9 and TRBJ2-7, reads DTGVSQNPRHKITKRGQNVTFRCDPISEHNRLYWYRQTLGQGPEFLTYFQNEAQLEKSRLLSDRFSAERPKGSFSTLEIQRTEQGDSAMYLCASSLLTGGHEQYFGPGTRLTVT.

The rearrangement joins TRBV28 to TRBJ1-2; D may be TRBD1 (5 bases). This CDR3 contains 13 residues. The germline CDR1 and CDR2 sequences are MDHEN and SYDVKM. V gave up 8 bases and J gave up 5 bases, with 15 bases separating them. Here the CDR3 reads CASSTGQRYGYTF. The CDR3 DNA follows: TGTGCCAGCTCCACGGGGCAGCGGTATGGCTACACCTTC.

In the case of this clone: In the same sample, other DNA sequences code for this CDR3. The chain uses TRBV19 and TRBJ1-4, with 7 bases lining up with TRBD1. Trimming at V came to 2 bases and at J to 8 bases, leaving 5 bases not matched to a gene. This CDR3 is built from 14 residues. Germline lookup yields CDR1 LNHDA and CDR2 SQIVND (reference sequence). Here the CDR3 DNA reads TGTGCCAGTAGTATACAGGGACAGCTCGAAAAACTGTTTTTT. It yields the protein CASSIQGQLEKLFF.

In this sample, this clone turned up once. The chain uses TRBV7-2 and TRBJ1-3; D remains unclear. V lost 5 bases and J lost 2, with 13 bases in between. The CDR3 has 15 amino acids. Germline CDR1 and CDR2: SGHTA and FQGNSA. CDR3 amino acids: CASSEIGRAGNTIYF. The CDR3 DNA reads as TGTGCCAGCAGCGAAATAGGGAGGGCTGGAAACACCATATATTTT.

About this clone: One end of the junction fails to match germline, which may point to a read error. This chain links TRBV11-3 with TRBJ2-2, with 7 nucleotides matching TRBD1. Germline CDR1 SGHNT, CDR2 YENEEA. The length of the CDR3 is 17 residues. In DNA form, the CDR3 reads TGTGCCAGCAGCGTAGACAGGGTGAAAGGAAGGACCGGGGAGCTGTTTTTT. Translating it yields CASSVDRVKGRTGELFF.

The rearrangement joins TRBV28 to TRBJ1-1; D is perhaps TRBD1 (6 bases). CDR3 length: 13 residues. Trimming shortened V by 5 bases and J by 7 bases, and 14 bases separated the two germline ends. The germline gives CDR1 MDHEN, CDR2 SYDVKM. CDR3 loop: CASSPFRTVEAFF. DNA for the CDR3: TGTGCCAGCAGTCCCTTTCGGACAGTTGAAGCTTTCTTT. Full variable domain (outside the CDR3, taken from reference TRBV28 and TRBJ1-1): DVKVTQSSRYLVKRTGEKVFLECVQDMDHENMFWYRQDPGLGLRLIYFSYDVKMKEKGDIPEGYSVSREKKERFSLILESASTNQTSMYLCASSPFRTVEAFFGQGTRLTVV.

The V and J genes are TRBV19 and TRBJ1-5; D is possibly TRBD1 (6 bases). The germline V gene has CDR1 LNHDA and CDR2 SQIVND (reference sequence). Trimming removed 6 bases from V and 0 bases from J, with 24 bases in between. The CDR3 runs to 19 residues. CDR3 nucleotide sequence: TGTGCCAGTAGCCTTCGGGGGGTAACCGGGACATATAGCAATCAGCCCCAGCATTTT. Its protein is CASSLRGVTGTYSNQPQHF.

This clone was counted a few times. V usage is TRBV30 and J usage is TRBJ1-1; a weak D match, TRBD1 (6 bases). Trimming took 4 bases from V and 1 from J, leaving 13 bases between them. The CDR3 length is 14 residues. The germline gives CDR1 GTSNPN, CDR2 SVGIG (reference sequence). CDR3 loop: CAWTRTDQNTEAFF. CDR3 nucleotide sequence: TGTGCCTGGACGCGGACAGATCAGAACACTGAAGCTTTCTTT.

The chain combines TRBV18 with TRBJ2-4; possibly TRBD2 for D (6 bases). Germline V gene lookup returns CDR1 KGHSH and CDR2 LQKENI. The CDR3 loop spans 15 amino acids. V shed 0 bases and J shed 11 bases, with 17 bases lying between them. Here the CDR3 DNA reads TGTGCCAGCTCACCACCGGTGGGGGGACCGGGGGTTCAGTACTTC. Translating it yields CASSPPVGGPGVQYF. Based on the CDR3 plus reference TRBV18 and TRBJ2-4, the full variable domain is NAGVMQNPRHLVRRRGQEARLRCSPMKGHSHVYWYRQLPEEGLKFMVYLQKENIIDESGMPKERFSAEFPKEGPSILRIQQVVRGDSAAYFCASSPPVGGPGVQYFGAGTRLSVL.

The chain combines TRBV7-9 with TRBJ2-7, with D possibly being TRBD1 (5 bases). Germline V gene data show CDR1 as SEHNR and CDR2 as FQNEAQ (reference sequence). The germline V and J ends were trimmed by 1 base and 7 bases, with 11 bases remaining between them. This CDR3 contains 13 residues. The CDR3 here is CASSLEPRGEQYF. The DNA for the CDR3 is TGTGCCAGCAGCTTAGAGCCTAGGGGAGAGCAGTACTTC.

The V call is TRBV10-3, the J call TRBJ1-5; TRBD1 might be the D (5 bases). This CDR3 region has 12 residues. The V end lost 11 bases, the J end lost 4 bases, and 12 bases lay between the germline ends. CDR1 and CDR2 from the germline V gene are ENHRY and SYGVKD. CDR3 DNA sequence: TGTGCCTCGGGGGGGGAAAATCAGCCCCAGCATTTT. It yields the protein CASGGENQPQHF.

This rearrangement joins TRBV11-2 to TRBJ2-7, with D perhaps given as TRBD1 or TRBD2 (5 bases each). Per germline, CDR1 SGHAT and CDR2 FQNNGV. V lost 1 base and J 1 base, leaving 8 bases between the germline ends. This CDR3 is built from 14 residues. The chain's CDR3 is CASSLGGTSYEQYF. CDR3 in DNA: TGTGCCAGCAGCTTAGGAGGGACGTCCTACGAGCAGTACTTC. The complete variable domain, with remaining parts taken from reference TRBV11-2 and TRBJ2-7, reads EAGVAQSPRYKIIEKRQSVAFWCNPISGHATLYWYQQILGQGPKLLIQFQNNGVVDDSQLPKDRFSAERLKGVDSTLKIQPAKLEDSAVYLCASSLGGTSYEQYFGPGTRLTVT.